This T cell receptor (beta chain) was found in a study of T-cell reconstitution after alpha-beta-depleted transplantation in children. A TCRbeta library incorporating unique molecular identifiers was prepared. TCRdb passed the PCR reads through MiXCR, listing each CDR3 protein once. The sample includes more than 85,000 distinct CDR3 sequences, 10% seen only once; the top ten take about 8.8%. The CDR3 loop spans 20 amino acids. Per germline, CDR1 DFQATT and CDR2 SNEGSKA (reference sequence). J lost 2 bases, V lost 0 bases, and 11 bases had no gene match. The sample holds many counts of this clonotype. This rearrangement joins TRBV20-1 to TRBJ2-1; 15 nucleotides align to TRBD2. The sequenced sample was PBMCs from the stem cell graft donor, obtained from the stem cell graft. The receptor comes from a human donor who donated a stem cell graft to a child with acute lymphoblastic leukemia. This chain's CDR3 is CSARDPVGLAGGRTYNEQFF. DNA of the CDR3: TGCAGTGCTAGAGATCCGGTGGGACTAGCGGGGGGACGGACCTACAATGAGCAGTTCTTC.